The source of this TCR beta chain is a study of CD8 T cells in Susac syndrome. It was with random hexamers that roughly 0.45 to 1 ug RNA was reverse transcribed. TCRdb reprocessed the immunoSEQ multiplex PCR reads with MiXCR, giving one entry per CDR3 protein. The table records some 140,000 distinct CDR3 sequences, around 85% of them present only once. This CDR3 is built from 16 residues. V dropped 4 bases and J dropped 3; count of bases not matched to a gene: 12. Germline V gene data show CDR1 as DFQATT and CDR2 as SNEGSKA (reference sequence). The V and J genes are TRBV20-1 and TRBJ1-2; TRBD1 aligns across 9 bases. The specimen was CD8+ T cells from PBMCs. This TCR was sampled from a human donor with multiple sclerosis. The CDR3 DNA reads as TGCAGTGCTATTCCGTTCCGGGACAGGGACGACTATGGCTACACCTTC. Translated: CSAIPFRDRDDYGYTF.